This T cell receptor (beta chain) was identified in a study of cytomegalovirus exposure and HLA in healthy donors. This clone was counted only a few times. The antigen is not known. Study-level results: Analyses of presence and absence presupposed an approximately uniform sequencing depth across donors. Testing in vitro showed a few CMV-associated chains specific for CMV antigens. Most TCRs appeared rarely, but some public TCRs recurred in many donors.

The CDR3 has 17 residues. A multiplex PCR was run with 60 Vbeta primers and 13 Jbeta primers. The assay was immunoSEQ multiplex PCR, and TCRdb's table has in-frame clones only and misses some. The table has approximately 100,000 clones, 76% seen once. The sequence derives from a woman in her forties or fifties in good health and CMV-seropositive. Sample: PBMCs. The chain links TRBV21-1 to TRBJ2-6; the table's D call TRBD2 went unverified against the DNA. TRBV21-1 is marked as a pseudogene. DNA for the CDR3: TGTGCCAGCTGGGGACTAGCGGGAAGAACTGGGCCCAACGTCCTGACTTTC. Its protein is CASWGLAGRTGPNVLTF.